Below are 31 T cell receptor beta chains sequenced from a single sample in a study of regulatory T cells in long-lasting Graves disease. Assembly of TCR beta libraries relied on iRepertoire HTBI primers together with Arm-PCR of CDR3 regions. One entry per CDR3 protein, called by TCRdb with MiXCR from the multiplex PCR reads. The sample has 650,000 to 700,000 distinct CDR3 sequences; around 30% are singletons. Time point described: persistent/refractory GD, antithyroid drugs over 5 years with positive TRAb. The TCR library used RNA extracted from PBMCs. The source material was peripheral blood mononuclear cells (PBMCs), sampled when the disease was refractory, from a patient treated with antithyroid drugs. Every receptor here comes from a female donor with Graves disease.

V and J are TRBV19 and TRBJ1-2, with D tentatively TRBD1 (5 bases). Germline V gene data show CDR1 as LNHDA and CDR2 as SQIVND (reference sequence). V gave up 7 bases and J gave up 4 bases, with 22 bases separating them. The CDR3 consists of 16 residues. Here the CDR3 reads CASNPVGAGWVYGYTF. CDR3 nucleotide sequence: TGTGCCAGTAATCCGGTCGGGGCAGGTTGGGTCTATGGCTACACCTTC.

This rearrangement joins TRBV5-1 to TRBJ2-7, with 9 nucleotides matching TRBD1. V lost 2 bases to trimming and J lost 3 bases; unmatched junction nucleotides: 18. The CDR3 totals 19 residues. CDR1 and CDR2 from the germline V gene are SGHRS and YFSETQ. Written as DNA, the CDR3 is TGCGCCAGCAGCTTACCGACAGGGGGACAGGTGACAGGTTACTACGAGCAGTACTTC. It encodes CASSLPTGGQVTGYYEQYF.

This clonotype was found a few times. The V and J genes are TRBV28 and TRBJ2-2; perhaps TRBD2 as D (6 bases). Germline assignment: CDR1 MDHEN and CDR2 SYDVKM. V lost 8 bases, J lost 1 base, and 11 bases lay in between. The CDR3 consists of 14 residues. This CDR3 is CASRDLLNTGELFF. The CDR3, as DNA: TGTGCCAGCCGGGACTTATTGAACACCGGGGAGCTGTTTTTT.

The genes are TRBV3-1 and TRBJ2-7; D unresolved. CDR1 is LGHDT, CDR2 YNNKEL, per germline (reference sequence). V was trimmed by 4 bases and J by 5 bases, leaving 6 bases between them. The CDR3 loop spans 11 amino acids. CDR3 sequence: CASSLDDEQYF. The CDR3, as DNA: TGTGCCAGCAGCCTAGACGACGAGCAGTACTTC.

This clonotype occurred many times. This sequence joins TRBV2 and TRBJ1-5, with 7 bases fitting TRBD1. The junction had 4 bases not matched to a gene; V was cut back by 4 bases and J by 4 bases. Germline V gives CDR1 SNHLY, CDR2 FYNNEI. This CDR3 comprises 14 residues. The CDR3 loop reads CASSAGQSNQPQHF. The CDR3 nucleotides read TGTGCCAGCAGTGCGGGACAGAGTAATCAGCCCCAGCATTTT.

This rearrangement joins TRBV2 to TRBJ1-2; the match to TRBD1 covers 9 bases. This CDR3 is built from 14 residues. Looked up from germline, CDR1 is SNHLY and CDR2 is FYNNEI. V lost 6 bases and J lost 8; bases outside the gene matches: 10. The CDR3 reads CASRDVGQGLGYTF. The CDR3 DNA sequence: TGTGCCAGCAGAGATGTGGGACAGGGATTAGGCTACACCTTC.

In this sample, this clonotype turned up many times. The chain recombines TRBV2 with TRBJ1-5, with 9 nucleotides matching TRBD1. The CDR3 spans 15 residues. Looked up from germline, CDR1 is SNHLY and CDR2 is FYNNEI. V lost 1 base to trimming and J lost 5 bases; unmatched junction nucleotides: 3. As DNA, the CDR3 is TGTGCCAGCAGTGAAGGACAGGGGGTCCATCAGCCCCAGCATTTT. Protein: CASSEGQGVHQPQHF.

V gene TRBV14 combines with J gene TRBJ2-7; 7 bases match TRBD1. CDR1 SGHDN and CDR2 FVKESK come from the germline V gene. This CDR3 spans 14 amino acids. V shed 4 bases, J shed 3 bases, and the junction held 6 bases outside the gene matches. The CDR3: CASSLEGASYEQYF. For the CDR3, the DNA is TGTGCCAGCAGCCTAGAGGGGGCTAGCTACGAGCAGTACTTC.

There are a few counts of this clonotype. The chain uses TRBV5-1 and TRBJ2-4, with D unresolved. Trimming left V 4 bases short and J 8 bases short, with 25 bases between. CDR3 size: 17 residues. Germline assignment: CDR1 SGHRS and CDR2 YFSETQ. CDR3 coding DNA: TGCGCCAGCAGCGCAATCCCCATGGGAAATGGCGTCGACATTCAGTACTTC. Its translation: CASSAIPMGNGVDIQYF.

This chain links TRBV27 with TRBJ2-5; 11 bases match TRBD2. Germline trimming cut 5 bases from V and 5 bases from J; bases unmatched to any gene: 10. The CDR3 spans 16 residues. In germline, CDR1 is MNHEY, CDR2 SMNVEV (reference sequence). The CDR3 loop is CASSPLGVAGGETQYF. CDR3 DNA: TGTGCCAGCAGTCCCCTGGGGGTAGCGGGAGGGGAGACCCAGTACTTC.

CDR3 sequence: CSASLGGNTIYF. DNA for the CDR3: TGCAGTGCTAGTCTAGGGGGCAACACCATATATTTT. V is TRBV20-1 and J is TRBJ1-3; 7 bases are shared with TRBD1. CDR1 DFQATT and CDR2 SNEGSKA come from the germline V gene (reference sequence). V was clipped by 3 bases and J by 7 bases; unmatched bases: 3. The CDR3 covers 12 residues.

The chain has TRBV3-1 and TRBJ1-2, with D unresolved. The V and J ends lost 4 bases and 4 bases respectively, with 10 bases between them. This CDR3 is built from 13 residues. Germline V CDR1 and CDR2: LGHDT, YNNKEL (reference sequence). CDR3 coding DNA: TGTGCCAGCAGCCGGAGAGCCCCCTATGGCTACACCTTC. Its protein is CASSRRAPYGYTF.

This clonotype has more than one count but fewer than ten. The DNA of the CDR3 is TGTGCCAGCAGCCAAGAGTGGAGGGGCAACTATGGCTACACCTTC. Its protein product is CASSQEWRGNYGYTF. The chain joins TRBV14 to TRBJ1-2, with D maybe TRBD1 (5 bases). The CDR3 consists of 15 residues. Germline values: CDR1 SGHDN, CDR2 FVKESK. Deletions cut 0 bases from V and 2 bases from J, with 10 bases between.

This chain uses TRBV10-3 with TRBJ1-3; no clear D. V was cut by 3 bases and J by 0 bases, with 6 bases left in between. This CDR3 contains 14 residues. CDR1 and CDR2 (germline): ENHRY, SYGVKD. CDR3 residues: CAISEPLSGNTIYF. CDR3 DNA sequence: TGTGCCATCAGTGAACCACTCTCTGGAAACACCATATATTTT.

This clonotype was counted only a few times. Here the CDR3 DNA reads TGTGCCAGCAGCGAACTAAATCAAGCTTTCTTT. This encodes CASSELNQAFF. V usage is TRBV11-1 and J usage is TRBJ1-1; D is unclear. V lost 5 bases and J lost 9, with 10 bases in between. The CDR3 is made up of 11 amino acids. Germline assignment: CDR1 SGHAT and CDR2 FQDESV (reference sequence).

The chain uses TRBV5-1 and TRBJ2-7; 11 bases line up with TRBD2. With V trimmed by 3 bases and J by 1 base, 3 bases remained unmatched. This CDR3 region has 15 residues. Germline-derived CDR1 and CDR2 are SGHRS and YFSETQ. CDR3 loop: CASSSLAGESYEQYF. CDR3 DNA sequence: TGCGCCAGCAGCTCACTAGCGGGAGAATCCTACGAGCAGTACTTC.

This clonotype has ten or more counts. The CDR3 reads CASSPIEPRYGYTF. The CDR3 DNA reads as TGTGCCAGCAGTCCAATCGAACCCCGCTATGGCTACACCTTC. The J gene is TRBJ1-2, the V gene TRBV28; the D is unclear. The CDR3 runs to 14 residues. The germline gives CDR1 MDHEN, CDR2 SYDVKM. The V end lost 5 bases, the J end lost 4 bases, and 14 bases lay between the germline ends.

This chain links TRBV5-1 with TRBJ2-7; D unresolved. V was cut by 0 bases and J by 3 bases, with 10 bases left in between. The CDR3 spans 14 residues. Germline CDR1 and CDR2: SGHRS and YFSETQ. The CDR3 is CASSLELGSYEQYF. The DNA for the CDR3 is TGCGCCAGCAGCTTGGAGCTGGGCAGCTACGAGCAGTACTTC.

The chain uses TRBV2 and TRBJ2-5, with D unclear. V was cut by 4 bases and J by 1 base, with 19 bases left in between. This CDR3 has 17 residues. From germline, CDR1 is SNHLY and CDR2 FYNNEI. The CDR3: CASSVGGPSRTQETQYF. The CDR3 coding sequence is TGTGCCAGCAGTGTGGGTGGACCCAGCCGTACCCAAGAGACCCAGTACTTC.

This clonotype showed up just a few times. The CDR3 bases are TGTGCCAGCAGCTTGGCAGCCAGGGGAGATCGGGGCTACACCTTC. This gives the protein CASSLAARGDRGYTF. This chain uses TRBV5-6 with TRBJ1-2; the D gene is possibly TRBD1 (6 bases). CDR1 SGHDT and CDR2 YYEEEE come from the germline V gene. The CDR3 consists of 15 residues. Trimming shortened V by 0 bases and J by 8 bases, and 17 bases separated the two germline ends.

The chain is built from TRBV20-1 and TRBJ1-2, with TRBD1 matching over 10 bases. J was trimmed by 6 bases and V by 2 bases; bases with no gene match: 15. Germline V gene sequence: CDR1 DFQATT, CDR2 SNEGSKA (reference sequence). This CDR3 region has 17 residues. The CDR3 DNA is TGCAGTGCTAGACAAACCCGGGACAGGGGAATAAGGGATGGCTACACCTTC. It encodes CSARQTRDRGIRDGYTF.

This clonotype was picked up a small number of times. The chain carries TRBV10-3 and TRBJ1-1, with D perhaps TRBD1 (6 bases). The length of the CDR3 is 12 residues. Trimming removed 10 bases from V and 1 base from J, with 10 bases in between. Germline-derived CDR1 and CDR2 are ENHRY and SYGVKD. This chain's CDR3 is CASHRENTEAFF. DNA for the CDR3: TGTGCCAGCCACAGGGAGAACACTGAAGCTTTCTTT.

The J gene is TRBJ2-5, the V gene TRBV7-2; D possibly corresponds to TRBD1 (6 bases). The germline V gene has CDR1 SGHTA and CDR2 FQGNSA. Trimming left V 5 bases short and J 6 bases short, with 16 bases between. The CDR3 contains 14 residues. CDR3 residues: CASSQTGDAQTQYF. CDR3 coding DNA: TGTGCCAGCAGCCAGACAGGAGATGCGCAGACCCAGTACTTC.

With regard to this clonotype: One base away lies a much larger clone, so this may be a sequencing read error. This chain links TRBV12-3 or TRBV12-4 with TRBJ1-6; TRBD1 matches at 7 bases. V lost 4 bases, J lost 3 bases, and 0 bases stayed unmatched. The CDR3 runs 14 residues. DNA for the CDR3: TGTGCCAGCAGTTGGGACAGCTATAATTCACCCCTCCACTTT. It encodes CASSWDSYNSPLHF.

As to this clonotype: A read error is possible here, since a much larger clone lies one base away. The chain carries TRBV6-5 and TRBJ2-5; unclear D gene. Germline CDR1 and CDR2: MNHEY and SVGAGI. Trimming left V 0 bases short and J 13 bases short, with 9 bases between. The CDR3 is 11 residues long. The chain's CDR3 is CASSYSSDLYF. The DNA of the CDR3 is TGTGCCAGCAGTTACTCAAGCGACCTGTACTTC.

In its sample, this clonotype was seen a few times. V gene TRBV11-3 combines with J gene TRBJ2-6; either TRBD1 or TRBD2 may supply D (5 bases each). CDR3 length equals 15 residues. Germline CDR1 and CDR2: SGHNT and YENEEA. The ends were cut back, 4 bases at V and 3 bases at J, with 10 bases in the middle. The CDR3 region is CASSSGTGGANVLTF. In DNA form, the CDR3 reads TGTGCCAGCAGCTCGGGGACGGGTGGGGCCAACGTCCTGACTTTC.

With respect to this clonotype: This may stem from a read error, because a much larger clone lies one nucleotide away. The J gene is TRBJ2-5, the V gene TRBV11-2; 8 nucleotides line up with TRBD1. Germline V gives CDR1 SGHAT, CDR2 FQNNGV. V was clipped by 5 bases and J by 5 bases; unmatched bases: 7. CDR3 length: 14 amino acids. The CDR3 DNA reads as TGTGCCAGCAGCCAGGACAGGGTGGCGGAGACCCAGTACTTC. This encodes CASSQDRVAETQYF.

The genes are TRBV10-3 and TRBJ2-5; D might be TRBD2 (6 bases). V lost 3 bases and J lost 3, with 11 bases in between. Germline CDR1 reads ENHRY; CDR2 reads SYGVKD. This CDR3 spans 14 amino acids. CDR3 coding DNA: TGTGCCATCAGTGACCGGGGACTGGAAGAGACCCAGTACTTC. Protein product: CAISDRGLEETQYF.

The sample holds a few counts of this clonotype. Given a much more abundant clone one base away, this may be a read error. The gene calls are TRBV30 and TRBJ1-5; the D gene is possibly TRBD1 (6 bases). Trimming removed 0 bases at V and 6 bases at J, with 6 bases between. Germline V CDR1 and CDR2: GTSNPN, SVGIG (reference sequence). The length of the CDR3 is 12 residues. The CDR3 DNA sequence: TGTGCCTGGAGTGTAGGGGGTCAGCCCCAGCATTTT. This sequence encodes CAWSVGGQPQHF.

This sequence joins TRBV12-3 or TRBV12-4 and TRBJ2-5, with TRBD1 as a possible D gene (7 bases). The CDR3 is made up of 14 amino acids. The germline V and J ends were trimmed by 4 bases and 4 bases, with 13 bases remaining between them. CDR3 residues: CASSYFQGGETQYF. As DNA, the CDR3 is TGTGCCAGCAGTTATTTCCAGGGGGGAGAGACCCAGTACTTC.

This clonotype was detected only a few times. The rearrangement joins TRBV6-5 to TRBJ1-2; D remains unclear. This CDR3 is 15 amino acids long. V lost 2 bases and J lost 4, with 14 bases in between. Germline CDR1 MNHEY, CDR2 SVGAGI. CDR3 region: CASSYPTPTGYGYTF. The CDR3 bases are TGTGCCAGCAGTTACCCTACCCCAACCGGCTATGGCTACACCTTC.